What follows describes a single T cell receptor beta chain. Its target is unknown. PCR employed 60 Vbeta and 13 Jbeta primers. Only in-frame clones appear in the TCRdb table, and some are missing; sequencing was by immunoSEQ multiplex PCR. The sample gives 250,000 to 350,000 clones, around 66% of which show up once; around 2.3% is in the top ten. The data are from a study of cytomegalovirus exposure and HLA in healthy donors. Study observations and caveats: Available immune exposure information was restricted to CMV serostatus only. Accurate prediction of HLA-A and HLA-B alleles (for most subjects) was reportedly achieved from TCR beta sequences. Analysis performed later found 15,000 or so TCR beta sequences associated with HLA alleles at 0.05 false discovery rate.

The germline V gene encodes CDR1 MGHRA and CDR2 YSYEKL. Unmatched junction bases numbered 6, after V lost 4 bases and J lost 0 bases. This CDR3 comprises 15 residues. This TCR was recovered from a female donor in good health and CMV-seronegative. Input material: PBMCs. The chain combines TRBV4-1 with TRBJ2-7, with 7 bases aligning to TRBD1. CDR3 bases: TGCGCCAGCAGCCCAGGACAGGTTTACTCCTACGAGCAGTACTTC. Translated, it gives CASSPGQVYSYEQYF.